This T cell receptor (beta chain) was sequenced in a study of blood T cell repertoires in COVID-19. As originally analysed: Counts of nucleated cells, estimated from reference gene primer amplification, were obtained. Here immunoSEQ multiplex PCR was the method, and the copy in TCRdb shows in-frame clones only, minus some. The V and J calls and clone size are taken from that table; D and trimming were inferred from the DNA. The repertoire holds over 200,000 clones, with 84% as singletons. Recruitment covered 20 to 25 US areas and drew participants whose ages spanned roughly 18 to 89 years. Membership in each cohort depended on participant-reported clinical history. Two negative PCRs, clearance, or symptom resolution characterized the recovered Cohort 3 donors. The length of the CDR3 is 16 residues. Trimming took off 2 bases at V and 3 bases at J, with 17 bases between the two ends. Germline-derived CDR1 and CDR2 are LGHNA and YSLEER.

The receptor was isolated from a man between 60 and 75 years old who had recovered from COVID-19. The sample was PBMCs or T cells enriched from blood (not recorded which). The gene calls are TRBV4-3 and TRBJ2-7; tentative D call: TRBD1 (6 bases). The CDR3 sequence is CASSQQRGTANYEQYF. CDR3 sequence (DNA): TGCGCCAGCAGCCAACAGAGGGGGACGGCTAACTACGAGCAGTACTTC.